The source of this T cell receptor beta chain is a study of Ad26.COV2.S vaccination and SARS-CoV-2 variants. The protocol was immunoSEQ multiplex PCR, while the TCRdb copy is restricted to in-frame clones and leaves out a portion. The sample carries hundreds of thousands of clones, roughly nine tenths recorded once. This CDR3 comprises 15 residues. Trimming cost V 4 bases and J 4 bases, with 17 bases left between them. Germline V gives CDR1 SGDLS, CDR2 YYNGEE. Sample treatment: 15 to 20 received Ad26.COV2.S at low or high dose, single or two shots; 5 received placebo; per-sample allocation not given. Repertoires come from day 63 after the first vaccine or placebo injection. General study points: Analytic work on TCR breadth and depth might have understated the full extent of total T cell responses.

As to this clone: Antigen unknown.

This rearrangement joins TRBV9 to TRBJ1-2, with D possibly matching TRBD1 (5 bases). The TCR originated in a person between 18 and 59 years old who received the Ad26.COV2.S COVID-19 vaccine or a placebo. The specimen was peripheral blood, collected in a trial of Ad26.COV2.S vaccine versus placebo. For the CDR3, the DNA is TGTGCCAGCAGCCCAGCCGTGGGGGGGGGCTATGGCTACACCTTC. It yields the protein CASSPAVGGGYGYTF. Full variable domain (outside the CDR3, taken from reference TRBV9 and TRBJ1-2): DSGVTQTPKHLITATGQRVTLRCSPRSGDLSVYWYQQSLDQGLQFLIQYYNGEERAKGNILERFSAQQFPDLHSELNLSSLELGDSALYFCASSPAVGGGYGYTFGSGTRLTVV.